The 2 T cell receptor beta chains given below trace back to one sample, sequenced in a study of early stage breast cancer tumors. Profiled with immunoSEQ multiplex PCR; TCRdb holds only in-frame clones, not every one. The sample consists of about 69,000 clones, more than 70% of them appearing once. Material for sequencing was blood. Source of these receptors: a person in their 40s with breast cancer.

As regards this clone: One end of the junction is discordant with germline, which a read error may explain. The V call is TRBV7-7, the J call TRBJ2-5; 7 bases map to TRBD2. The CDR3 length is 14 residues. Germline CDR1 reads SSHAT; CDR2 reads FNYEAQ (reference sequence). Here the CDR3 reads CASSPQGGEETQYF. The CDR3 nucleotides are TGTGCTAGCAGCCCTCAGGGAGGGGAAGAGACCCAGTACTTC.

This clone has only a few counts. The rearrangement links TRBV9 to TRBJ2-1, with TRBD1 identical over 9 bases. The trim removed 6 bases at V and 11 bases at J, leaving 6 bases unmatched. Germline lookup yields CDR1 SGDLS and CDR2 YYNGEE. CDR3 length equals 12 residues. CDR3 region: CASTRTGDQQFF. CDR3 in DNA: TGTGCCAGCACAAGGACAGGGGATCAGCAGTTCTTC.